This T cell receptor (beta chain) was sequenced for a study of beta chain features in type 1 diabetes. About the research overall: What patients shared with healthy donors was a similar profile of age, gender and cell yields.

One heparinised blood draw, averaging roughly 120 mL, came from each donor. Overall study results and limits: Junctions at VDJ sites from type 1 diabetes patients had fewer insertions and more deletions.

For this clone: Its antigen is undetermined.

The CDR3 contains 15 residues. V gave up 2 bases and J gave up 2 bases; unmatched junction bases: 2. Germline CDR1 and CDR2: SGHTA and FQGNSA. Expressed TCRB transcripts were sequenced because the isolated RNA had all been reverse transcribed beforehand. Profiling relied on immunoSEQ multiplex PCR, and the TCRdb table lists in-frame clones only, not all of them. In the table there are about 140,000 clones, 6.9% of which are singletons. The TCR was taken from a young woman in good health. The chain employs TRBV7-2 and TRBJ2-7; the match to TRBD2 covers 11 bases. Sequencing input: central memory CD4+ T cells from blood. The CDR3 sequence is CASSLTSGSAYEQYF. For the CDR3, the DNA is TGTGCCAGCAGCTTAACTAGCGGGAGTGCCTACGAGCAGTACTTC. The variable domain in full, completed from reference TRBV7-2 and TRBJ2-7, reads GAGVSQSPSNKVTEKGKDVELRCDPISGHTALYWYRQSLGQGLEFLIYFQGNSAPDKSGLPSDRFSAERTGGSVSTLTIQRTQQEDSAVYLCASSLTSGSAYEQYFGPGTRLTVT.